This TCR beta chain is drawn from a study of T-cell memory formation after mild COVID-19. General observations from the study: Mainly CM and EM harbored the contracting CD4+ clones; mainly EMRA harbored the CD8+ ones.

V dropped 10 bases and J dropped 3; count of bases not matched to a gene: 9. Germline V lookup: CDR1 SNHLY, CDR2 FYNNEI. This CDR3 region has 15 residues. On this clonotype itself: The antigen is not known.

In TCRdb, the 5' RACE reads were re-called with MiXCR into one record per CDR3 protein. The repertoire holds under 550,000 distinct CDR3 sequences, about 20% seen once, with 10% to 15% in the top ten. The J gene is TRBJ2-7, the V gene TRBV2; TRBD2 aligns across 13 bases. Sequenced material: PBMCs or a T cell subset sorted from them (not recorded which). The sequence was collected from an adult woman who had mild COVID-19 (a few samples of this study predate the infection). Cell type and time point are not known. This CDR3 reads CATRPLAGGSYEQYF. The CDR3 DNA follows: TGTGCCACTCGACCACTAGCGGGGGGGAGCTACGAGCAGTACTTC.